The 23 T cell receptor beta chains below were found in one sample sequenced in a study of cytomegalovirus exposure and HLA in healthy donors. PCR used 60 Vbeta primers and 13 Jbeta primers. Produced via immunoSEQ multiplex PCR; TCRdb's table is partial and in-frame only. The sample carries around 150,000 clones, 84% recorded once. Source material: PBMCs. These receptor sequences come from a man between 18 and 35 years old in good health and CMV-seronegative.

The chain recombines TRBV28 with TRBJ1-2; possibly TRBD1 for D (5 bases). Trimming took off 3 bases at V and 2 bases at J, with 10 bases between the two ends. The CDR3 has 14 amino acids. Germline CDR1 and CDR2: MDHEN and SYDVKM. The CDR3 protein is CASSLQGFNYGYTF. The CDR3 DNA is TGTGCCAGCAGTTTGCAGGGCTTCAACTATGGCTACACCTTC.

V and J are TRBV6-6 and TRBJ2-2; D possibly corresponds to TRBD1 (5 bases). The V end lost 2 bases, the J end lost 3 bases, and 7 bases lay between the germline ends. CDR3 length: 14 amino acids. In germline, CDR1 is MNHNY, CDR2 SVGAGI (reference sequence). The DNA of the CDR3 is TGTGCCAGCAGTTACGCCAGGGACACCGGGGAGCTGTTTTTT. Protein: CASSYARDTGELFF.

V usage is TRBV10-3 and J usage is TRBJ2-5, with 10 bases fitting TRBD2. This CDR3 spans 15 amino acids. J gave up 6 bases and V 2 bases, and 6 bases lay outside the gene matches. Germline loops: CDR1 ENHRY, CDR2 SYGVKD. The CDR3 spells CAISELAGAQQTQYF. CDR3 DNA sequence: TGTGCCATCAGTGAGCTAGCGGGGGCTCAACAGACCCAGTACTTC.

The J gene is TRBJ2-1, the V gene TRBV4-2; D call uncertain. Trimming pared 0 bases from V and 7 bases from J, leaving 13 bases between. Germline assignment: CDR1 LGHNA and CDR2 YNFKEQ. This CDR3 has 15 amino acids. The CDR3 region has the DNA TGTGCCAGCAGCCAAGAGAAGCTTGGTGATAATGAGCAGTTCTTC. This sequence encodes CASSQEKLGDNEQFF.

V and J are TRBV15 and TRBJ1-4, with D unclear. Deletions cut 0 bases from V and 10 bases from J, with 15 bases between. This CDR3 comprises 15 residues. Germline assignment: CDR1 LNHNV and CDR2 YYDKDF (reference sequence). The DNA of the CDR3 is TGTGCCACCAGCAGAGAGCCGGGTAGAAGTACAAAACTGTTTTTT. It encodes CATSREPGRSTKLFF.

V usage is TRBV5-4 and J usage is TRBJ1-2; a possible D gene is TRBD1 (6 bases). The CDR3 loop spans 13 amino acids. The V gene's germline CDR1 is SGHNT and CDR2 YYREEE (reference sequence). The V end lost 4 bases, the J end lost 4 bases, and 11 bases lay between the germline ends. CDR3 sequence reads: CASSKDSSYGYTF. The CDR3 bases are TGTGCCAGCAGCAAGGACAGTTCCTATGGCTACACCTTC.

As for this clone: The junction shows a germline mismatch at one end, possibly a read error. The V and J genes are TRBV7-9 and TRBJ2-2, with D hard to call. The CDR3 has 12 amino acids. Per germline, CDR1 SEHNR and CDR2 FQNEAQ (reference sequence). This CDR3 reads CSSSFITGELFF. Written as DNA, the CDR3 is TGTTCCAGCAGCTTCATCACCGGGGAGCTGTTTTTT.

The chain couples TRBV2 to TRBJ1-4, with 7 bases matching TRBD1. The germline V gene has CDR1 SNHLY and CDR2 FYNNEI. This CDR3 has 14 residues. The V and J ends lost 6 bases and 7 bases, in that order; junction bases with no gene match: 8. CDR3 protein: CASSDTGAVEKLFF. The CDR3 DNA sequence: TGTGCCAGCAGCGACACAGGGGCGGTTGAAAAACTGTTTTTT. The full variable domain, completed using reference TRBV2 and TRBJ1-4, is EPEVTQTPSHQVTQMGQEVILRCVPISNHLYFYWYRQILGQKVEFLVSFYNNEISEKSEIFDDQFSVERPDGSNFTLKIRSTKLEDSAMYFCASSDTGAVEKLFFGSGTQLSVL.

This chain links TRBV19 with TRBJ2-2; 9 bases agree with TRBD2. The V gene end was trimmed by 5 bases and the J gene end by 6 bases; junction bases not matched to a gene: 4. The CDR3 has 14 amino acids. The germline V gene encodes CDR1 LNHDA and CDR2 SQIVND (reference sequence). CDR3 protein: CASSPGGGAGELFF. The CDR3 nucleotides read TGTGCCAGTAGTCCGGGCGGGGGGGCCGGGGAGCTGTTTTTT.

The chain recombines TRBV10-3 with TRBJ1-6, with D unresolved. V lost 6 bases and J lost 5, with 5 bases in between. Germline-derived CDR1 and CDR2 are ENHRY and SYGVKD. The CDR3 contains 12 residues. CDR3 coding DNA: TGTGCCATCAGGGGCAATAATTCACCCCTCCACTTT. This codes for CAIRGNNSPLHF.

The chain links TRBV7-6 to TRBJ2-1; 11 bases fit TRBD2. V dropped 6 bases and J dropped 4; count of bases not matched to a gene: 8. In germline, CDR1 is SGHVS, CDR2 FNYEAQ. The CDR3 has 16 residues. In nucleotides, the CDR3 is TGTGCCAGCAGTGCTAGCGGGGGGCTCCCGTACAATGAGCAGTTCTTC. Translation: CASSASGGLPYNEQFF.

The chain links TRBV15 to TRBJ1-5; D possibly corresponds to TRBD1 (5 bases). The CDR3 is made up of 15 amino acids. V was pared by 0 bases and J by 11 bases, with 17 bases between. Germline V CDR1 and CDR2: LNHNV, YYDKDF (reference sequence). This CDR3 reads CATSRDYRLSGAQHF. For the CDR3, the DNA is TGTGCCACCAGCAGAGACTACAGGCTTAGTGGTGCCCAGCATTTT.

J is TRBJ1-1 and V is TRBV7-8; possible D gene TRBD1, 6 bases. The V and J ends lost 5 bases and 12 bases respectively, with 16 bases between them. The CDR3 runs to 12 residues. The germline V gene has CDR1 SGHVS and CDR2 FQNEAQ. CDR3 sequence: CASSPLQGRTFF. The CDR3 DNA follows: TGTGCCAGCAGCCCCCTACAGGGAAGAACTTTCTTT.

The V and J genes are TRBV7-9 and TRBJ1-2; D uncertain. V was cut by 1 base and J by 5 bases, with 17 bases left in between. This CDR3 contains 16 residues. Germline CDR1 reads SEHNR; CDR2 reads FQNEAQ (reference sequence). CDR3 in amino acids: CASSLGRTEAIYGYTF. The CDR3 DNA follows: TGTGCCAGCAGCTTAGGACGCACAGAAGCCATTTATGGCTACACCTTC.

This clone is medium-sized. The chain employs TRBV7-9 and TRBJ2-7; possible D gene TRBD1, 6 bases. Looked up from germline, CDR1 is SEHNR and CDR2 is FQNEAQ (reference sequence). The V end lost 5 bases, the J end lost 5 bases, and 19 bases lay between the germline ends. The CDR3 contains 15 residues. The CDR3 sequence: CASSPSGQGNNEQYF. In nucleotides, the CDR3 is TGTGCCAGCAGCCCGTCCGGGCAGGGGAACAACGAGCAGTACTTC. Full variable domain (remainder filled in from reference TRBV7-9 and TRBJ2-7): DTGVSQNPRHKITKRGQNVTFRCDPISEHNRLYWYRQTLGQGPEFLTYFQNEAQLEKSRLLSDRFSAERPKGSFSTLEIQRTEQGDSAMYLCASSPSGQGNNEQYFGPGTRLTVT.

Worth noting for this clone: The junction departs from the called germline gene at one end, perhaps through a read error. The chain has TRBV5-1 and TRBJ2-7, with 7 nucleotides matching TRBD1. The CDR3 sequence is 12 residues long. The germline gives CDR1 SGHRS, CDR2 YFSETQ. The CDR3 is CASSVGQEPLNF. In DNA, the CDR3 is TGCGCCAGCAGCGTCGGACAGGAGCCCTTGAACTTC.

The chain employs TRBV5-4 and TRBJ2-1, with TRBD2 matching 12 bases. The CDR3 is 19 amino acids. V lost 1 base to trimming and J lost 2 bases; unmatched junction nucleotides: 10. Looked up from germline, CDR1 is SGHNT and CDR2 is YYREEE (reference sequence). This CDR3 reads CASSLRGLAGPLPYNEQFF. CDR3 in DNA: TGTGCCAGCAGCTTGCGGGGACTAGCGGGCCCGTTGCCCTACAATGAGCAGTTCTTC.

This chain connects TRBV19 to TRBJ2-5; possible D gene TRBD2, 5 bases. V lost 4 bases and J 2 bases, leaving 11 bases between the germline ends. The germline CDR1 and CDR2 sequences are LNHDA and SQIVND (reference sequence). The CDR3 totals 14 residues. CDR3 sequence reads: CASSRGPVQETQYF. CDR3 nucleotide sequence: TGTGCCAGTAGTAGAGGGCCAGTGCAAGAGACCCAGTACTTC.

V gene TRBV7-8 combines with J gene TRBJ2-1; 7 nucleotides match TRBD2. V gave up 5 bases and J gave up 4 bases; unmatched junction bases: 5. CDR3 size: 14 residues. CDR1 is SGHVS, CDR2 FQNEAQ, per germline. CDR3 protein: CASSLLAGYNEQFF. As DNA, the CDR3 is TGTGCCAGCAGCCTCTTAGCGGGTTACAATGAGCAGTTCTTC. Combining the CDR3 with reference TRBV7-8 and TRBJ2-1 gives the whole variable domain GAGVSQSPRYKVAKRGQDVALRCDPISGHVSLFWYQQALGQGPEFLTYFQNEAQLDKSGLPSDRFFAERPEGSVSTLKIQRTQQEDSAVYLCASSLLAGYNEQFFGPGTRLTVL.

The V call is TRBV7-8, the J call TRBJ2-3; maybe TRBD1 (5 bases). The germline V gene has CDR1 SGHVS and CDR2 FQNEAQ. V was shortened by 1 base and J by 4 bases, with 12 bases between the two germline ends. The CDR3 consists of 15 residues. CDR3 DNA: TGTGCCAGCAGCTTAGTAGGGGTTGTGTCAGATACGCAGTATTTT. Its translation is CASSLVGVVSDTQYF.

To note about this clone: The sample carries other DNA sequences with the same CDR3. J is TRBJ2-3 and V is TRBV5-5; D is possibly TRBD1 (5 bases). Looked up from germline, CDR1 is SGHKS and CDR2 is YYEKEE (reference sequence). This CDR3 region has 13 residues. V was clipped by 2 bases and J by 6 bases, with 10 bases between them. The CDR3 bases are TGTGCCAGCAGCTTCAGGGAAGGGGATACGCAGTATTTT. Translating gives CASSFREGDTQYF. Drawing the rest from reference TRBV5-5 and TRBJ2-3, the complete variable domain is DAGVTQSPTHLIKTRGQQVTLRCSPISGHKSVSWYQQVLGQGPQFIFQYYEKEERGRGNFPDRFSARQFPNYSSELNVNALLLGDSALYLCASSFREGDTQYFGPGTRLTVL.

J is TRBJ2-5 and V is TRBV6-5; 9 bases are a match to TRBD1. CDR3 size: 14 residues. With 0 bases clipped from V and 5 bases from J, the junction kept 1 base outside the gene matches. Looked up from germline, CDR1 is MNHEY and CDR2 is SVGAGI. CDR3 protein: CASSYSDRGETQYF. The CDR3 DNA reads TGTGCCAGCAGTTACTCGGACAGGGGTGAGACCCAGTACTTC.

The chain employs TRBV28 and TRBJ1-1, with 8 bases matching TRBD1. The CDR3 length is 15 residues. Germline CDR1 is MDHEN and CDR2 is SYDVKM. The ends lost 4 bases at V and 1 base at J; junction bases unmatched: 5. CDR3 sequence reads: CASSSYRGENTEAFF. DNA for the CDR3: TGTGCCAGCAGTTCGTACAGGGGGGAGAACACTGAAGCTTTCTTT.